This T cell receptor beta chain was sequenced in a study of shared clonotypes between healthy human individuals (dated by TCRdb to 2018 to 2020). About the study as a whole: Two women and three men aged 18 to 49 years were included in the cohort. For each donor, CD4 naive and CD4 memory were each run on three plates, CD8 naive on two plates, and CD8 memory on one plate. Blood TCR repertoires of a handful of healthy adults were deeply sequenced to estimate repertoire size and the extent of clonotype sharing between individuals. To increase sequencing depth and limit assay-specific biases, TCR repertoire library preparation and sequencing were carried out by different laboratories using diverse techniques. Leukapheresis yielded between about 0.8 and 8.9 billion PBMCs per donor. What the work shows at the level of the full study, not this receptor alone: Incomplete sequencing was indicated by rarefaction of sorted-subset datasets, despite the large sequencing depth. Sharing across a handful of donors was observed for about 4.8% of naive CD4, 3.5% of naive CD8, over 2% of memory CD4, and about 0.39% of memory CD8 clonotypes. Pairwise subsampling led to the expectation that sequencing depth would affect the degree of clonotype sharing among donors. The genetic and exposure-history diversity represented was limited by the small number of donors. Sampling was restricted to blood, and TCR repertoires in tissue are likely to differ from TCR repertoires in blood. Compared with non-shared clonotypes, clonotypes shared by all four sorted-subset donors had higher generation probabilities. Naive subsets generally had larger estimated clonotype richness than memory subsets.

On this clone: The specificity of this receptor is unknown. Per-base quality was not reported, and no clone a single base away is much larger than it.

The donors were healthy, HIV-negative adults who had no recently reported acute infections or vaccinations. Only Caucasian adults living in Nashville, Tennessee, USA were represented among the donors. CD4+ T cells were enriched by magnetic negative selection, after which naive cells were positively selected on CD45RA and the negative fraction was taken as the memory subset. Blood was obtained by leukapheresis, after which PBMCs were separated by Ficoll-Histopaque density gradient centrifugation and cryopreserved in liquid nitrogen vapor phase. Analytical flow cytometry was used to check the purity and quantity of every magnetically sorted T cell population. Genomic DNA was isolated from every sorted fraction and measured by UV absorbance on a Nanodrop 2000c. Cut back by 5 bases and 11 bases, the V and J ends lie 30 bases apart. CDR3 length: 17 amino acids, cysteine to phenylalanine. Just CDR3 DNA is preserved here, 51 bases in frame from base 1. The CDR1 and CDR2 encoded by the germline V gene are SGHVS and FQNEAQ.

Using the deep immunoSEQ assay, multiplex PCR amplified TCR CDR3 regions from genomic DNA. Extracted genomic DNA from each cell subset was spread evenly across all wells of several immunoSEQ 96-well plates, with each plate serving as a replicate. For sorted subsets, approximately 190 ng genomic DNA, equal to 25,000 to 35,000 T cell genomes, was loaded into each replicate PCR. The purified libraries were quantified using a Qubit 3.0 fluorometer, sized with a Bioanalyzer 2100, and then quantified again using the KAPA Library Quantification kit. Each immunoSEQ 96-well plate was sequenced on its own single-read 150-cycle Illumina NextSeq 550 flow cell. The study's own analysis went as follows. Because only junctional sequences without quality scores were contained in the immunoSEQ output, filtering matching that applied to full-length reads could not be performed. Sequences were annotated with PyIR, a Python wrapper for IgBLAST v1.9, using IMGT germline references to assign V/J genes and CDR3. Reads were filtered out if the reads had weak V/J assignments (E-value above 1e-6), no CDR3, stop codons, out-of-frame junctions, or ambiguous translated residues. A V3J clonotype was defined by an identical inferred V gene, J gene, and CDR3 amino acid sequence. To compute the percentage overlap between repertoires, the number of shared unique clonotypes was divided by the size of the smaller repertoire. RTK rarefaction, the Chao1 estimator, and Recon v2.1 estimates of unobserved clonotypes were used to assess repertoire richness. For all TCRbeta clonotypes obtained by the gDNA method from a handful of donors, generation probabilities were computed with OLGA. Entries here come from immuneACCESS through TCRdb and include only in-frame sequences with V and J called. Some clones fail to appear in such tables; in the studies checked, an unresolved V gene covers under half of the shortfall, and the cause of the remainder is unknown. That table supplies the V and J calls and clone size; D and trimming were determined from the DNA. Counted in this sample were over 850,000 clones; approximately 80% of them appeared once. Clones ranked in the top ten supply 0.4% to 0.55% of the sample.

The receptor was isolated from a man aged 18-30 years in good health. Some clones in this sample may be carry-over from other donors' samples. Sequencing was performed on memory CD4+ T cells from PBMCs. This sample's cell subset or site label indicates: CD45RA-negative fraction. This receptor chain uses TRBV7-8 and TRBJ1-1; TRBD1 might be the D gene, on 5 matching bases. The nucleotides are TGTGCCAGCAGCCCACTAACAACGTCTCCCAGGGCAGGGAACGCTTTCTTT. The encoded protein is CASSPLTTSPRAGNAFF.